This passage covers 23 T cell receptor beta chains from one sample sequenced in a study of cytomegalovirus exposure and HLA in healthy donors. It was with 60 Vbeta and 13 Jbeta primers that the PCR ran. Assay used: immunoSEQ multiplex PCR; TCRdb lists only in-frame clones, some missing. The table shows 90,000 to 120,000 clones, with more than 65% occurring only once. Sequenced input: PBMCs. These TCRs come from a man aged 25 to 40 in good health and CMV-seronegative.

This chain connects TRBV5-1 to TRBJ2-2; TRBD1 matches 7 bases. The CDR3 is made up of 14 amino acids. Trimming cost V 4 bases and J 7 bases; bases outside gene matches: 7. Germline V gene lookup returns CDR1 SGHRS and CDR2 YFSETQ. The CDR3 here is CASSPGTAHGELFF. DNA for the CDR3: TGCGCCAGCAGCCCCGGGACAGCCCACGGGGAGCTGTTTTTT.

The rearrangement links TRBV2 to TRBJ2-1, with 12 bases that match TRBD2. V gave up 6 bases and J gave up 3 bases; unmatched junction bases: 9. The CDR3 consists of 17 residues. CDR1 SNHLY and CDR2 FYNNEI come from the germline V gene. In nucleotides, the CDR3 is TGTGCCAGCAGACGATTGACTAGCGGGGGCGGCTACAATGAGCAGTTCTTC. This sequence encodes CASRRLTSGGGYNEQFF. The full variable domain, with the rest looked up from reference TRBV2 and TRBJ2-1, is EPEVTQTPSHQVTQMGQEVILRCVPISNHLYFYWYRQILGQKVEFLVSFYNNEISEKSEIFDDQFSVERPDGSNFTLKIRSTKLEDSAMYFCASRRLTSGGGYNEQFFGPGTRLTVL.

This clone was seen a single time. The same CDR3 is also encoded by other DNA sequences in this sample. The genes are TRBV9 and TRBJ2-7; D perhaps matches TRBD2 (6 bases). V was clipped by 0 bases and J by 1 base, with 8 bases between them. This CDR3 region has 14 residues. Germline V gene sequence: CDR1 SGDLS, CDR2 YYNGEE. Written as DNA, the CDR3 is TGTGCCAGCAGCGTAGGTAGCGGATCCTACGAGCAGTACTTC. Its protein is CASSVGSGSYEQYF. Full variable domain (missing parts from reference TRBV9 and TRBJ2-7): DSGVTQTPKHLITATGQRVTLRCSPRSGDLSVYWYQQSLDQGLQFLIQYYNGEERAKGNILERFSAQQFPDLHSELNLSSLELGDSALYFCASSVGSGSYEQYFGPGTRLTVT.

V usage is TRBV2 and J usage is TRBJ1-2, with 8 bases aligning to TRBD1. The CDR3 extends over 14 amino acids. Looked up from germline, CDR1 is SNHLY and CDR2 is FYNNEI. J lost 4 bases, V lost 8 bases, and 9 bases had no gene match. The CDR3 nucleotides are TGTGCCAGCGACTTCGGGACAGGCGGCTATGGCTACACCTTC. Translated, it gives CASDFGTGGYGYTF.

The chain joins TRBV4-1 to TRBJ2-5; 13 bases match TRBD2. CDR1 and CDR2 from the germline V gene are MGHRA and YSYEKL. The V gene end was trimmed by 1 base and the J gene end by 2 bases; junction bases not matched to a gene: 7. This CDR3 is 18 amino acids long. The CDR3 DNA reads as TGCGCCAGCAGCCAAGGATGGGGGACTAGCGGGAATCAAGAGACCCAGTACTTC. Amino acids: CASSQGWGTSGNQETQYF.

This sequence joins TRBV7-9 and TRBJ2-1, with 9 bases identical to TRBD2. The ends lost 6 bases at V and 8 bases at J; junction bases unmatched: 8. The CDR3 has 14 residues. Germline V gives CDR1 SEHNR, CDR2 FQNEAQ (reference sequence). As DNA, the CDR3 is TGTGCCAGCAGGCGGGAGGGTATGTGGGATGAGCAGTTCTTC. This translates into CASRREGMWDEQFF.

The chain combines TRBV20-1 with TRBJ2-1; perhaps TRBD2 as D (6 bases). This CDR3 region has 10 residues. V dropped 6 bases and J dropped 11 bases, with 11 bases sitting between them. Germline V lookup: CDR1 DFQATT, CDR2 SNEGSKA (reference sequence). This CDR3 is CSAWDFKQFF. The CDR3 DNA is TGCAGTGCGTGGGACTTTAAGCAGTTCTTC.

V gene TRBV30 combines with J gene TRBJ1-5; D is uncertain. CDR1 is GTSNPN, CDR2 SVGIG, per germline (reference sequence). The CDR3 runs 12 residues. V was pared by 3 bases and J by 7 bases, with 10 bases between. The CDR3 here is CAWSPPQQPQHF. The CDR3 region has the DNA TGTGCCTGGAGCCCCCCCCAGCAGCCCCAGCATTTT. The whole variable domain, remainder taken from reference TRBV30 and TRBJ1-5, is SQTIHQWPATLVQPVGSPLSLECTVEGTSNPNLYWYRQAAGRGLQLLFYSVGIGQISSEVPQNLSASRPQDRQFILSSKKLLLSDSGFYLCAWSPPQQPQHFGDGTRLSIL.

The rearrangement uses TRBV19 and TRBJ2-3; TRBD2 might be the D (6 bases). The CDR3 has 11 amino acids. CDR1 LNHDA and CDR2 SQIVND come from the germline V gene (reference sequence). The ends were cut back, 5 bases at V and 7 bases at J, with 7 bases in the middle. CDR3 sequence (DNA): TGTGCCAGTAGTGGAGGGTATACGCAGTATTTT. It yields the protein CASSGGYTQYF. Full variable domain (rest looked up from reference TRBV19 and TRBJ2-3): DGGITQSPKYLFRKEGQNVTLSCEQNLNHDAMYWYRQDPGQGLRLIYYSQIVNDFQKGDIAEGYSVSREKKESFPLTVTSAQKNPTAFYLCASSGGYTQYFGPGTRLTVL.

The J gene is TRBJ2-1, the V gene TRBV18; D perhaps matches TRBD2 (5 bases). With 0 bases removed from V and 8 bases from J, the gap between germline ends came to 17 bases. Germline values: CDR1 KGHSH, CDR2 LQKENI. The CDR3 covers 16 residues. In nucleotides, the CDR3 is TGTGCCAGCTCACCACCGACGCTAGTAGCCGGGGATGAGCAGTTCTTC. This codes for CASSPPTLVAGDEQFF.

The V call is TRBV9, the J call TRBJ2-5, with D perhaps TRBD2 (7 bases). In germline, CDR1 is SGDLS, CDR2 YYNGEE. The CDR3 is 14 amino acids. V lost 4 bases to trimming and J lost 2 bases, with 12 bases between them. The CDR3 loop is CASSSGTYQETQYF. The CDR3, as DNA: TGTGCCAGCAGCAGCGGGACATATCAAGAGACCCAGTACTTC.

The V and J genes are TRBV11-2 and TRBJ1-5; TRBD1 matches 7 bases. The V and J ends lost 4 bases and 4 bases, in that order; junction bases with no gene match: 7. Germline V gene data show CDR1 as SGHAT and CDR2 as FQNNGV. The CDR3 spans 15 residues. The CDR3 sequence is CASSSGQVKNQPQHF. For the CDR3, the DNA is TGTGCCAGCAGCTCTGGACAGGTTAAAAATCAGCCCCAGCATTTT.

This clone has only a few counts. This chain joins TRBV2 and TRBJ1-5; tentatively, D is TRBD1 (5 bases). CDR1 and CDR2 (germline): SNHLY, FYNNEI. The CDR3 runs 17 residues. Trimming removed 3 bases from V and 5 bases from J, with 20 bases in between. This chain's CDR3 is CASSEVIGSGLHQPQHF. CDR3 nucleotide sequence: TGTGCCAGCAGTGAGGTGATAGGGTCAGGGCTACATCAGCCCCAGCATTTT.

This chain connects TRBV15 to TRBJ2-5; possibly TRBD2 for D (6 bases). This CDR3 comprises 15 residues. The germline V gene has CDR1 LNHNV and CDR2 YYDKDF (reference sequence). V gave up 4 bases and J gave up 4 bases, with 16 bases separating them. This CDR3 is CATSTRDGRGETQYF. The CDR3 region has the DNA TGTGCCACCAGCACGCGGGACGGAAGAGGAGAGACCCAGTACTTC.

The chain joins TRBV30 to TRBJ1-5; 9 nucleotides line up with TRBD1. This CDR3 is 15 amino acids long. J gave up 1 base and V 1 base, and 2 bases lay outside the gene matches. Germline V gene lookup returns CDR1 GTSNPN and CDR2 SVGIG (reference sequence). CDR3 DNA: TGTGCCTGGAGTGAACAGGGGGCAAGCAATCAGCCCCAGCATTTT. Its protein product is CAWSEQGASNQPQHF.

The chain couples TRBV6-5 to TRBJ2-1, with D unclear. The CDR3 contains 13 residues. V lost 5 bases and J lost 9, with 14 bases in between. Per the germline V gene, CDR1 is MNHEY and CDR2 is SVGAGI. CDR3 sequence (DNA): TGTGCCAGCAGTCAGAATTCCCTAGGTGAGCAGTTCTTC. Protein sequence: CASSQNSLGEQFF.

This clone was seen just once. The chain has TRBV21-1 and TRBJ1-1. TRBV21-1 is annotated as a pseudogene. CDR3 size: 15 residues. The CDR3 is CASSRKTRRGTEAFF. CDR3 in DNA: TGTGCCAGCAGCAGAAAGACCCGGCGGGGAACTGAAGCTTTCTTT.

There are a few counts of this clone. V and J are TRBV2 and TRBJ2-6; 8 bases align to TRBD1. CDR3 length equals 12 residues. Germline CDR1 and CDR2: SNHLY and FYNNEI. V lost 6 bases, J lost 12 bases, and 4 bases stayed unmatched. CDR3 residues: CASSGQGPVLTF. CDR3 in DNA: TGTGCCAGCAGCGGACAGGGCCCCGTCCTGACTTTC. The full variable domain, in which reference TRBV2 and TRBJ2-6 provide the parts outside the CDR3, is EPEVTQTPSHQVTQMGQEVILRCVPISNHLYFYWYRQILGQKVEFLVSFYNNEISEKSEIFDDQFSVERPDGSNFTLKIRSTKLEDSAMYFCASSGQGPVLTFGAGSRLTVL.

This clone was counted between two and nine times. The chain recombines TRBV27 with TRBJ1-6; tentative D call: TRBD1 (6 bases). With 6 bases removed from V and 13 bases from J, the gap between germline ends came to 13 bases. The CDR3 covers 12 residues. Germline V gene data show CDR1 as MNHEY and CDR2 as SMNVEV (reference sequence). Written as DNA, the CDR3 is TGTGCCAGCAGCCAACAGGGAGGGCCCCTCCACTTT. It is translated as CASSQQGGPLHF.

This clone was seen only a few times. The genes are TRBV5-4 and TRBJ2-3; D is undetermined. V lost 1 base to trimming and J lost 2 bases, with 5 bases between them. The germline gives CDR1 SGHNT, CDR2 YYREEE (reference sequence). The CDR3 extends over 13 amino acids. In DNA, the CDR3 is TGTGCCAGCAGCTTGCAGGACACAGATACGCAGTATTTT. Protein: CASSLQDTDTQYF.

Here the CDR3 reads CASSSRGRGQETQYF. The DNA for the CDR3 is TGTGCCAGCAGCTCCCGTGGACGGGGCCAAGAGACCCAGTACTTC. The chain is built from TRBV7-9 and TRBJ2-5, with a weak D call TRBD2 (5 bases). The V and J ends lost 4 bases and 1 base respectively, with 13 bases between them. Germline assignment: CDR1 SEHNR and CDR2 FQNEAQ (reference sequence). The CDR3 sequence is 15 residues long.

This clone has only a few counts. V is TRBV19 and J is TRBJ1-5, with TRBD1 matching over 8 bases. The germline gives CDR1 LNHDA, CDR2 SQIVND (reference sequence). V shed 1 base, J shed 2 bases, and the junction held 4 bases outside the gene matches. This CDR3 has 16 residues. DNA of the CDR3: TGTGCCAGTAGTATAGTCCTACAGGGGGGCAATCAGCCCCAGCATTTT. It encodes CASSIVLQGGNQPQHF.

This chain links TRBV5-1 with TRBJ2-3, with no clear D. Germline assignment: CDR1 SGHRS and CDR2 YFSETQ. The germline V and J ends were trimmed by 0 bases and 1 base, with 12 bases remaining between them. This CDR3 is built from 16 residues. The CDR3 nucleotides are TGCGCCAGCAGCTTGGCCCCTCCTCCAGGCACAGATACGCAGTATTTT. Its protein product is CASSLAPPPGTDTQYF.